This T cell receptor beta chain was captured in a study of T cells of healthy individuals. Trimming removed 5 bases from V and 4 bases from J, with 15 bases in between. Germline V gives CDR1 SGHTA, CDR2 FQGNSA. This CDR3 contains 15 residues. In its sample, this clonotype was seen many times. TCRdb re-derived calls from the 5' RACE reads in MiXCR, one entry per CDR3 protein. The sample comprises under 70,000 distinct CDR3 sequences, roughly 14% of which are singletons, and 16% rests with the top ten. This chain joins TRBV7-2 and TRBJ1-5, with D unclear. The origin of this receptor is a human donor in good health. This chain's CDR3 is CASSPPGSSNQPQHF. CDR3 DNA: TGTGCCAGCAGCCCCCCCGGGAGTTCGAATCAGCCCCAGCATTTT.